The rows below give T cell receptor beta chains drawn from one sample of a study of regulatory T cells in long-lasting Graves disease. One entry per CDR3 protein, called by TCRdb with MiXCR from the multiplex PCR reads. The sample lists 400,000 to 500,000 distinct CDR3 sequences, around 16% occurring once. These data are also associated with another study on T cells in Graves' hyperthyroidism and ophthalmopathy.

This specimen consisted of peripheral blood mononuclear cells (PBMCs), obtained at new diagnosis, from a patient treated with antithyroid drugs. The receptors come from a woman between 40 and 55 years old with Graves disease. Both conserved end residues are part of each CDR3. The order of the fields is V gene, D gene, J gene, clone size, CDR3 protein, CDR3 DNA. The D gene is left open where the match is weak. The size entry is marked missing in some rows and otherwise reads once, few, many or a size class.

TRBV12-3/TRBV12-4	.	TRBJ2-1	many	CASSIPQMSGGGSYNEQFF	TGTGCCAGCAGTATCCCACAAATGAGCGGAGGTGGTTCCTACAATGAGCAGTTCTTC
TRBV28	TRBD1	TRBJ1-2	many	CASNSPGTVYGYTF	TGTGCCAGCAATTCTCCTGGGACAGTCTATGGCTACACCTTC
TRBV2	.	TRBJ2-1	many	CASSVDSSSYNEQFF	TGTGCCAGCAGTGTGGACAGCAGCTCCTACAATGAGCAGTTCTTC
TRBV28	.	TRBJ1-1	.	CASSLRPRERAFF	TGTGCCAGCAGTTTGCGGCCTAGAGAACGAGCTTTCTTT
TRBV6-1	.	TRBJ1-2	.	CASSEGPGLIYGYTF	TGTGCCAGCAGTGAAGGCCCCGGACTGATCTATGGCTACACCTTC
TRBV24-1	TRBD1	TRBJ2-3	few	CATSDLPGQGSTDTQYF	TGTGCCACCAGTGATTTGCCCGGACAGGGGAGCACAGATACGCAGTATTTT
TRBV6-2/TRBV6-3	.	TRBJ2-7	many	CASKPQGYGIYEQYF	TGTGCCAGCAAACCACAGGGATATGGGATCTACGAGCAGTACTTC
TRBV7-9	TRBD2	TRBJ2-7	many	CASSLTSGVYEQYF	TGTGCCAGCAGCTTGACTAGCGGAGTCTACGAGCAGTACTTC
TRBV18	TRBD2	TRBJ2-2	.	CASSPVGLAGGSNTGELFF	TGTGCCAGCTCACCAGTTGGGCTAGCGGGAGGATCGAACACCGGGGAGCTGTTTTTT
TRBV19	.	TRBJ1-2	many	CASSIDHNGGHQNYGYTF	TGTGCCAGTAGTATAGATCACAATGGGGGCCATCAAAACTATGGCTACACCTTC
TRBV2	TRBD2	TRBJ2-3	many	CASSILAGGLDTQYF	TGTGCCAGCAGCATACTAGCGGGAGGTCTAGATACGCAGTATTTT
TRBV11-2	.	TRBJ2-7	.	CASSLRDGGSSYEQYF	TGTGCCAGCAGCTTAAGGGATGGGGGGTCATCCTACGAGCAGTACTTC
TRBV11-3	TRBD2	TRBJ2-5	few	CASSPGRGVETQYF	TGTGCCAGCAGCCCGGGGAGGGGTGTGGAGACCCAGTACTTC
TRBV6-9	.	TRBJ2-7	many	CASSYGSSSEQYF	TGTGCCAGCAGTTACGGATCTTCCAGCGAGCAGTACTTC
TRBV19	TRBD1	TRBJ2-1	once	CASDPRPGGAYNEQFF	TGTGCCAGTGACCCAAGACCAGGGGGCGCCTACAATGAGCAGTTCTTC
TRBV27	.	TRBJ2-1	many	CASSSGQRQYNEQFF	TGTGCCAGCAGTTCCGGGCAGAGACAATACAATGAGCAGTTCTTC
TRBV28	TRBD1	TRBJ1-2	few	CASSPRGLDYGYTF	TGTGCCAGCAGCCCCAGGGGGCTAGACTATGGCTACACCTTC
TRBV18	.	TRBJ2-1	.	CASSPRWAGLGYEQFF	TGTGCCAGCTCACCAAGGTGGGCGGGGCTGGGCTATGAGCAGTTCTTC
TRBV7-9	.	TRBJ1-1	many	CASSSTVNTEAFF	TGTGCCAGCAGCTCGACAGTGAACACTGAAGCTTTCTTT
TRBV2	.	TRBJ1-4	many	CASSENGGSNEKLFF	TGTGCCAGCAGTGAGAACGGAGGGTCTAATGAAAAACTGTTTTTT
TRBV3-1	TRBD2	TRBJ2-7	.	CASRTTSGPYEQYF	TGTGCCAGCAGGACGACTAGCGGACCCTACGAGCAGTACTTC
TRBV18	.	TRBJ2-6	.	CASSPQFSGANVLTF	TGTGCCAGCTCACCACAGTTTTCTGGGGCCAACGTCCTGACTTTC
TRBV12-3/TRBV12-4	.	TRBJ1-4	many	CASARAYEKLFF	TGTGCCAGCGCGCGGGCGTATGAAAAACTGTTTTTT
TRBV2	.	TRBJ1-5	.	CASGTQVYNQPQHF	TGTGCCAGCGGCACACAGGTGTATAATCAGCCCCAGCATTTT
TRBV5-6	TRBD2	TRBJ2-1	few	CASSLGAGLDNEQFF	TGTGCCAGCAGCTTGGGGGCGGGACTAGACAATGAGCAGTTCTTC
TRBV4-2	TRBD2	TRBJ2-5	.	CASRGTSGSSQYF	TGTGCCAGCAGGGGGACTAGCGGGAGCTCCCAGTACTTC
TRBV13	TRBD1	TRBJ2-7	.	CASSGTEGVYEQYF	TGTGCCAGCAGCGGGACAGAGGGGGTCTACGAGCAGTACTTC
TRBV25-1	.	TRBJ1-1	many	CASSGAGSRVAEAFF	TGTGCCAGCAGTGGGGCAGGGAGTAGGGTGGCTGAAGCTTTCTTT
TRBV20-1	TRBD2	TRBJ2-7	many	CSARGLALSYEQYF	TGCAGTGCTAGGGGACTAGCGCTATCCTACGAGCAGTACTTC
TRBV18	TRBD1	TRBJ1-2	few	CASSPPPQGVMYKSYGYTF	TGTGCCAGCTCACCACCTCCCCAGGGGGTAATGTATAAGTCCTATGGCTACACCTTC
TRBV30	TRBD2	TRBJ2-1	many	CAWSGGTSGRDEQFF	TGTGCCTGGAGTGGCGGGACTAGCGGGAGAGATGAGCAGTTCTTC
TRBV10-3	TRBD1	TRBJ2-5	many	CATEGDSQETQYF	TGTGCCACCGAAGGGGACAGCCAAGAGACCCAGTACTTC
TRBV28	TRBD1	TRBJ1-5	few	CASRQQGDQPQHF	TGTGCCAGCAGACAACAGGGGGATCAGCCCCAGCATTTT